A selection of T cell receptor beta chains follows, all from one sample in a study of shared clonotypes between healthy human individuals. Some clones are missing from TCRdb's copy, which holds only in-frame ones; the method was immunoSEQ multiplex PCR. The sample carries under 550,000 clones, 90% to 96% recorded once. The material sequenced was naive CD4+ T cells sorted from blood. The receptor source for this set is a woman in her twenties or thirties in good health. The CDR3 runs from the conserved cysteine through the conserved F or W. D genes are given only for firm matches. Clone size is not always given. Where it is, it says once, few, many or a class for expanded clones.

CDR3 protein: CASSQVSGPNQPQHF
CDR3 DNA: TGCGCCAGCAGCCAAGTCTCAGGTCCTAATCAGCCCCAGCATTTT
V gene: TRBV4-1
J gene: TRBJ1-5
clone size: once
D gene: NA

CDR3 protein: CASSLTGWTEAFF
CDR3 DNA: TGTGCCAGCAGCTTAACGGGGTGGACTGAAGCTTTCTTT
V gene: TRBV7-3
J gene: TRBJ1-1
clone size: NA
D gene: NA

CDR3 protein: CARSLNTEAFF
CDR3 DNA: TGCGCTCGCAGTTTGAACACTGAAGCTTTCTTT
V gene: TRBV5-1
J gene: TRBJ1-1
clone size: NA
D gene: NA

CDR3 protein: CASSLGLAGHEQFF
CDR3 DNA: TGTGCCAGCAGCCTCGGACTAGCCGGGCATGAGCAGTTCTTC
V gene: TRBV7-3
J gene: TRBJ2-1
clone size: NA
D gene: TRBD2

CDR3 protein: CASRPSAGAKNIQYF
CDR3 DNA: TGTGCCAGCAGACCGTCCGCCGGGGCCAAAAACATTCAGTACTTC
V gene: TRBV6-5
J gene: TRBJ2-4
clone size: NA
D gene: NA

CDR3 protein: CASSYSGPLGHTQYF
CDR3 DNA: TGTGCCAGCAGTTACTCGGGGCCCCTGGGGCATACGCAGTATTTT
V gene: TRBV6-5
J gene: TRBJ2-3
clone size: NA
D gene: NA

CDR3 protein: CASRAPGHYGYTF
CDR3 DNA: TGTGCCAGCAGAGCGCCCGGGCACTATGGCTACACCTTC
V gene: TRBV28
J gene: TRBJ1-2
clone size: NA
D gene: NA

CDR3 protein: CATRGDREKLFF
CDR3 DNA: TGTGCCACCCGCGGGGATCGTGAAAAACTGTTTTTT
V gene: TRBV6-6
J gene: TRBJ1-4
clone size: NA
D gene: NA

CDR3 protein: CASSLAGFYNEQFF
CDR3 DNA: TGCGCCAGCAGTTTAGCGGGATTCTACAATGAGCAGTTCTTC
V gene: TRBV4-1
J gene: TRBJ2-1
clone size: NA
D gene: TRBD2

CDR3 protein: CASRVTFRGGANVLTF
CDR3 DNA: TGTGCCAGCAGGGTGACTTTCCGTGGGGGGGCCAACGTCCTGACTTTC
V gene: TRBV28
J gene: TRBJ2-6
clone size: NA
D gene: NA

CDR3 protein: CASSLTGYNSPLHF
CDR3 DNA: TGTGCCAGCAGTCTGACAGGGTATAATTCACCCCTCCACTTT
V gene: TRBV2
J gene: TRBJ1-6
clone size: NA
D gene: TRBD1

CDR3 protein: CASSHPGLAGVSDTQYF
CDR3 DNA: TGTGCCAGCAGTCATCCGGGACTAGCGGGAGTTTCAGATACGCAGTATTTT
V gene: TRBV5-4
J gene: TRBJ2-3
clone size: NA
D gene: TRBD2

CDR3 protein: CASKEGGYNEQFF
CDR3 DNA: TGTGCCAGCAAGGAGGGAGGTTACAATGAGCAGTTCTTC
V gene: TRBV2
J gene: TRBJ2-1
clone size: NA
D gene: NA

CDR3 protein: CASSLRQGGTDTQYF
CDR3 DNA: TGTGCCAGCAGCTTGAGGCAGGGGGGCACAGATACGCAGTATTTT
V gene: TRBV5-4
J gene: TRBJ2-3
clone size: NA
D gene: TRBD1

CDR3 protein: CASSLDRARTGELFF
CDR3 DNA: TGTGCCAGCAGTTTAGACAGGGCGAGGACCGGGGAGCTGTTTTTT
V gene: TRBV28
J gene: TRBJ2-2
clone size: NA
D gene: TRBD1

CDR3 protein: CASSPIYQGSTDTQYF
CDR3 DNA: TGTGCCAGCTCACCTATATATCAGGGATCCACAGATACGCAGTATTTT
V gene: TRBV18
J gene: TRBJ2-3
clone size: NA
D gene: NA

CDR3 protein: CASSSRDLDTDTQYF
CDR3 DNA: TGTGCCAGCAGCTCCCGGGACCTAGACACAGATACGCAGTATTTT
V gene: TRBV11-2
J gene: TRBJ2-3
clone size: NA
D gene: NA

CDR3 protein: CASSSPHEQYF
CDR3 DNA: TGTGCCAGCTCCTCCCCCCACGAGCAGTACTTC
V gene: TRBV6-5
J gene: TRBJ2-7
clone size: NA
D gene: NA

CDR3 protein: CASSFLGGKRNQPQHF
CDR3 DNA: TGTGCCAGCAGTTTTCTAGGAGGGAAAAGGAATCAGCCCCAGCATTTT
V gene: TRBV28
J gene: TRBJ1-5
clone size: once
D gene: NA

CDR3 protein: CAWFGLDERYGYTF
CDR3 DNA: TGTGCCTGGTTTGGCCTTGATGAGCGGTATGGCTACACCTTC
V gene: TRBV30
J gene: TRBJ1-2
clone size: few
D gene: NA

CDR3 protein: CATGPYNEQFF
CDR3 DNA: TGTGCCACCGGACCTTACAATGAGCAGTTCTTC
V gene: TRBV27
J gene: TRBJ2-1
clone size: NA
D gene: NA

CDR3 protein: CASSKLAGGQETQYF
CDR3 DNA: TGTGCCAGCAGTAAGCTAGCGGGAGGACAAGAGACCCAGTACTTC
V gene: TRBV28
J gene: TRBJ2-5
clone size: NA
D gene: TRBD2

CDR3 protein: CASSLLINPSEQYF
CDR3 DNA: TGTGCCAGCAGCTTGCTCATTAATCCCTCCGAGCAGTACTTC
V gene: TRBV7-2
J gene: TRBJ2-7
clone size: NA
D gene: NA

CDR3 protein: CASSLFVGTEQYF
CDR3 DNA: TGTGCCAGCAGCTTATTTGTGGGCACAGAGCAGTACTTC
V gene: TRBV11-2
J gene: TRBJ2-7
clone size: NA
D gene: NA

CDR3 protein: CASSLSRDVGQPQHF
CDR3 DNA: TGTGCCAGCAGCCTATCCAGGGATGTCGGTCAGCCCCAGCATTTT
V gene: TRBV7-2
J gene: TRBJ1-5
clone size: once
D gene: NA

CDR3 protein: CASSLERHQWLGDEQFF
CDR3 DNA: TGTGCCAGCAGCTTAGAGCGCCACCAATGGCTAGGGGATGAGCAGTTCTTC
V gene: TRBV7-8
J gene: TRBJ2-1
clone size: NA
D gene: NA

CDR3 protein: CASSLSSGPPYEQYF
CDR3 DNA: TGCGCCAGCAGCTTATCCAGCGGCCCACCCTACGAGCAGTACTTC
V gene: TRBV5-1
J gene: TRBJ2-7
clone size: once
D gene: NA

CDR3 protein: CATSRTRAQETQYF
CDR3 DNA: TGTGCCACCAGCAGGACTAGGGCCCAAGAGACCCAGTACTTC
V gene: TRBV15
J gene: TRBJ2-5
clone size: once
D gene: NA

CDR3 protein: CASSLSGQRAFF
CDR3 DNA: TGTGCCAGCAGTTTATCTGGACAGCGGGCTTTCTTT
V gene: TRBV2
J gene: TRBJ1-1
clone size: NA
D gene: NA

CDR3 protein: CASGVAPGRAYNEQFF
CDR3 DNA: TGTGCCAGCGGCGTAGCACCCGGGAGGGCGTACAATGAGCAGTTCTTC
V gene: TRBV9
J gene: TRBJ2-1
clone size: NA
D gene: TRBD2

CDR3 protein: CASSKQTKVGYGYTF
CDR3 DNA: TGTGCCAGCAGCAAACAAACAAAGGTGGGCTATGGCTACACCTTC
V gene: TRBV9
J gene: TRBJ1-2
clone size: NA
D gene: NA

CDR3 protein: CASSLLAGTYEQYF
CDR3 DNA: TGTGCCAGCAGCTTACTAGCGGGGACCTACGAGCAGTACTTC
V gene: TRBV11-2
J gene: TRBJ2-7
clone size: NA
D gene: TRBD2

CDR3 protein: CASSEGTSGIDEQYF
CDR3 DNA: TGTGCCAGCAGTGAAGGGACTAGCGGGATTGACGAGCAGTACTTC
V gene: TRBV2
J gene: TRBJ2-7
clone size: NA
D gene: TRBD2

CDR3 protein: CASSFTQYNEQFF
CDR3 DNA: TGTGCCAGCAGCTTTACCCAATACAATGAGCAGTTCTTC
V gene: TRBV5-5
J gene: TRBJ2-1
clone size: NA
D gene: NA

CDR3 protein: CASSPGTSGRSMETQYF
CDR3 DNA: TGCGCCAGCAGTCCTGGGACTAGCGGGAGGAGTATGGAGACCCAGTACTTC
V gene: TRBV10-1
J gene: TRBJ2-5
clone size: NA
D gene: TRBD2

CDR3 protein: CASSRTAPYEQYF
CDR3 DNA: TGTGCCAGCAGCCGGACAGCCCCCTACGAGCAGTACTTC
V gene: TRBV7-9
J gene: TRBJ2-7
clone size: NA
D gene: NA

CDR3 protein: CASSLRETYEQYF
CDR3 DNA: TGCGCCAGCAGCTTGCGGGAGACGTACGAGCAGTACTTC
V gene: TRBV5-1
J gene: TRBJ2-7
clone size: once
D gene: NA

CDR3 protein: CASSFQGADTQYF
CDR3 DNA: TGTGCCAGCAGCTTTCAGGGCGCAGATACGCAGTATTTT
V gene: TRBV11-3
J gene: TRBJ2-3
clone size: once
D gene: NA

CDR3 protein: CAWSVGYEQYF
CDR3 DNA: TGTGCCTGGAGTGTCGGCTACGAGCAGTACTTC
V gene: TRBV30
J gene: TRBJ2-7
clone size: NA
D gene: NA

CDR3 protein: CASNPTGGRYEQYF
CDR3 DNA: TGTGCCAGTAACCCCACAGGGGGGAGGTACGAGCAGTACTTC
V gene: TRBV19
J gene: TRBJ2-7
clone size: NA
D gene: TRBD1

CDR3 protein: CASSFIRESNQPQHF
CDR3 DNA: TGTGCCAGCAGTTTTATCAGGGAGAGCAATCAGCCCCAGCATTTT
V gene: TRBV27
J gene: TRBJ1-5
clone size: NA
D gene: NA

CDR3 protein: CASSAQGVNTDTQYF
CDR3 DNA: TGTGCCAGCAGCGCCCAGGGGGTTAACACAGATACGCAGTATTTT
V gene: TRBV9
J gene: TRBJ2-3
clone size: NA
D gene: TRBD1

CDR3 protein: CASSQEVGDPAWLETQYF
CDR3 DNA: TGCGCCAGCAGCCAAGAAGTAGGCGACCCGGCGTGGCTAGAGACCCAGTACTTC
V gene: TRBV4-1
J gene: TRBJ2-5
clone size: NA
D gene: NA

CDR3 protein: CASSPKVWESYEQYF
CDR3 DNA: TGTGCCAGCAGCCCGAAGGTTTGGGAGTCCTACGAGCAGTACTTC
V gene: TRBV27
J gene: TRBJ2-7
clone size: NA
D gene: NA

CDR3 protein: CASSFEGQGSGYTF
CDR3 DNA: TGTGCCAGCAGCTTTGAAGGACAGGGGTCTGGCTACACCTTC
V gene: TRBV7-9
J gene: TRBJ1-2
clone size: NA
D gene: TRBD1

CDR3 protein: CASSLGLASEQYF
CDR3 DNA: TGTGCCAGCAGTTTAGGTCTAGCGAGTGAGCAGTACTTC
V gene: TRBV28
J gene: TRBJ2-7
clone size: NA
D gene: NA

CDR3 protein: CASSPGQGADTQYF
CDR3 DNA: TGTGCCAGCAGCCCGGGACAGGGGGCAGATACGCAGTATTTT
V gene: TRBV6-5
J gene: TRBJ2-3
clone size: NA
D gene: TRBD1

CDR3 protein: CASSLGDAPDEQYF
CDR3 DNA: TGCGCCAGCAGCTTGGGGGACGCCCCTGACGAGCAGTACTTC
V gene: TRBV5-1
J gene: TRBJ2-7
clone size: NA
D gene: NA

CDR3 protein: CASSVAVVEDTQYF
CDR3 DNA: TGTGCCAGCAGCGTAGCGGTGGTAGAAGATACGCAGTATTTT
V gene: TRBV9
J gene: TRBJ2-3
clone size: NA
D gene: NA